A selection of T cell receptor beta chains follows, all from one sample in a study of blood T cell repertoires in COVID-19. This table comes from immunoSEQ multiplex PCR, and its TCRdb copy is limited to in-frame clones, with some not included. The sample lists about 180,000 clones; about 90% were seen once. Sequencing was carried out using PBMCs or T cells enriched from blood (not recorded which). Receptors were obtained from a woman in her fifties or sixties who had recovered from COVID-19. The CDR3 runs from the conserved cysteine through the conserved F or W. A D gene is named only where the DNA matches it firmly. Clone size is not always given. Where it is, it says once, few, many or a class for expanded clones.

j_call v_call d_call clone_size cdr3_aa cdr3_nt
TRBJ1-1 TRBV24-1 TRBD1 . CATSDDQGQGITEAFF TGTGCCACCAGTGATGACCAGGGACAGGGAATCACTGAAGCTTTCTTT
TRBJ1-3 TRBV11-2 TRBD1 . CASSLGATGGSGNTIYF TGTGCCAGCAGCTTAGGCGCCACAGGGGGCTCTGGAAACACCATATATTTT
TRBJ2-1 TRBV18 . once CASSPPGPINDEQFF TGTGCCAGCTCACCACCGGGGCCCATTAATGATGAGCAGTTCTTC
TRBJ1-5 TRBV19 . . CATSRGRVGNQPQHF TGTGCCACCAGTCGGGGTAGGGTAGGCAATCAGCCCCAGCATTTT
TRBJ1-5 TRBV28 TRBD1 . CASRIQTGTPQHF TGTGCCAGCAGAATACAGACAGGGACCCCCCAGCATTTT
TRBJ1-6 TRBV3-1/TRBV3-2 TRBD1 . CASSQGQGAYSPLHF TGTGCCAGCAGCCAAGGACAGGGTGCTTATTCACCCCTCCACTTT
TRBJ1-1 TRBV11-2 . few CASSHFLEYRTAFF TGTGCCAGCAGCCATTTCTTGGAGTACAGGACAGCTTTCTTT
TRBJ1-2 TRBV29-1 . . CSAGPGNGYTF TGCAGCGCCGGGCCGGGGAATGGCTACACCTTC
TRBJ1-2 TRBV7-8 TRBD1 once CASSIGGQGANSF TGTGCCAGCAGCATAGGCGGACAGGGGGCGAATTCCTTC
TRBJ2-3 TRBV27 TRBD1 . CASTRQGAVRDTQYF TGTGCCAGCACCCGACAGGGGGCTGTGAGGGATACGCAGTATTTT
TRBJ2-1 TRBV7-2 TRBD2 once CASSPTSGRSGRRFF TGTGCCAGCAGCCCGACTAGCGGGAGGTCGGGGCGTCGGTTCTTC
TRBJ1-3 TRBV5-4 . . CASSLAGASSGNTIYF TGTGCCAGCAGCTTGGCCGGAGCCTCCTCTGGAAACACCATATATTTT
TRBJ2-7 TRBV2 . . CASRPGRTTYEQYF TGTGCCAGCAGACCGGGTCGAACTACCTACGAGCAGTACTTC